This T cell receptor beta chain was captured in a study of cytomegalovirus exposure and HLA in healthy donors. With 60 Vbeta and 13 Jbeta primers, the PCR was carried out. Repertoires were generated with immunoSEQ multiplex PCR, while TCRdb's copy carries only in-frame clones and drops some. The repertoire table contains some 110,000 clones. Overall study findings and caveats: Associated with cytomegalovirus, according to the listing, were about 160 TCR beta chains. It was reported that the classifier diagnosed cytomegalovirus status with high specificity and sensitivity in both the original and validation cohorts.

CDR1 and CDR2 (germline): MNHEY, SVGAGI. The CDR3 sequence is 15 residues long. After removal of 4 bases from V and 1 base from J, the junction contained 5 bases not matched to a gene. About this clone itself: Its antigen remains unidentified.

This sequence was found in a man between 18 and 35 years old in good health and CMV-seronegative. The material sequenced was PBMCs. The chain joins TRBV6-5 to TRBJ2-7, with TRBD1 identical over 9 bases. The CDR3 loop is CASSFWGQGSYEQYF. In DNA, the CDR3 is TGTGCCAGCAGTTTTTGGGGACAGGGTTCCTACGAGCAGTACTTC.